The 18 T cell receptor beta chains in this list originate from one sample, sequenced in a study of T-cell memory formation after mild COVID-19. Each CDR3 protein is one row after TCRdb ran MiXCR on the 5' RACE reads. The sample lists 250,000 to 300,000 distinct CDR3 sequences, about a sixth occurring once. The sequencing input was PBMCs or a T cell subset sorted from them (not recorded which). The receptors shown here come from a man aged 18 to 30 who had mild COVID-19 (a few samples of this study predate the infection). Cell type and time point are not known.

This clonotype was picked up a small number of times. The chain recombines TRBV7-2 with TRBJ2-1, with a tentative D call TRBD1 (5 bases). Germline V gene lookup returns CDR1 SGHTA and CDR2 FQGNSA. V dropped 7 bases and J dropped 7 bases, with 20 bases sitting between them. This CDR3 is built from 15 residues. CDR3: CASIPPGRRENEQFF. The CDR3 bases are TGTGCCAGCATCCCACCAGGGCGGCGTGAGAATGAGCAGTTCTTC. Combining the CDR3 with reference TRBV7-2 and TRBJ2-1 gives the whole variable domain GAGVSQSPSNKVTEKGKDVELRCDPISGHTALYWYRQSLGQGLEFLIYFQGNSAPDKSGLPSDRFSAERTGGSVSTLTIQRTQQEDSAVYLCASIPPGRRENEQFFGPGTRLTVL.

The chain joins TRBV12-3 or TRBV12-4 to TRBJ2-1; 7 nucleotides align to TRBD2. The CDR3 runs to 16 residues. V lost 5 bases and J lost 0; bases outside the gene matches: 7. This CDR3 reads CASSPGGSSSYNEQFF. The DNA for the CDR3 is TGTGCCAGCAGTCCGGGGGGATCCAGCTCCTACAATGAGCAGTTCTTC.

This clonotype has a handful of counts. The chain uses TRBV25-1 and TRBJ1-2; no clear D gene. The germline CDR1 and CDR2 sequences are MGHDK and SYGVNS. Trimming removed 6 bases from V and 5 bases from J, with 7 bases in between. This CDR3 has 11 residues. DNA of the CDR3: TGTGCCAGCAGGCTCGGGTATGGCTACACCTTC. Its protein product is CASRLGYGYTF.

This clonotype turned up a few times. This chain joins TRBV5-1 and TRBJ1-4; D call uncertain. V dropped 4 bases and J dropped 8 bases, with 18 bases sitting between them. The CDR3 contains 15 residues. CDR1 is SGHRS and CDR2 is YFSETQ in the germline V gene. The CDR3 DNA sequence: TGCGCCAGCAGCGGAGGGCGGGGTCAAACGGAAAAACTGTTTTTT. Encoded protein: CASSGGRGQTEKLFF.

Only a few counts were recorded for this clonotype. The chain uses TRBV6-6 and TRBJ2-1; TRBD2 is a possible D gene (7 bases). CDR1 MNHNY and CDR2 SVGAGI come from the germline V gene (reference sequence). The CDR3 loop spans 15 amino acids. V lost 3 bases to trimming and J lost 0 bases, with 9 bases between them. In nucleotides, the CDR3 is TGTGCCAGCAGTTATCGGGGGGCCTCCTACAATGAGCAGTTCTTC. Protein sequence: CASSYRGASYNEQFF.

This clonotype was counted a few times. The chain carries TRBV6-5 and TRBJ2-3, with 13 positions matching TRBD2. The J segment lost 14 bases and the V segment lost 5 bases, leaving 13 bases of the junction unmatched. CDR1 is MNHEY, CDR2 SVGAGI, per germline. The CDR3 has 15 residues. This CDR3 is CASSPLGLAGAPRYF. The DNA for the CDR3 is TGTGCCAGCAGTCCGCTCGGACTAGCGGGGGCCCCCAGGTATTTT.

The CDR3 DNA reads TGTGCCAGCAGTTGGACCTCGGGGTATGGCTACACCTTC. Encoded protein: CASSWTSGYGYTF. The chain joins TRBV6-5 to TRBJ1-2; D remains unclear. V shed 4 bases and J shed 5 bases, with 11 bases lying between them. The V gene's germline CDR1 is MNHEY and CDR2 SVGAGI. CDR3 length equals 13 residues.

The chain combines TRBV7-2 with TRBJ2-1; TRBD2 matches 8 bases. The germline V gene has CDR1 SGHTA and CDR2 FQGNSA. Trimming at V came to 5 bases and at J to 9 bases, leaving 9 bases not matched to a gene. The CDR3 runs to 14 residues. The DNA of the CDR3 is TGTGCCAGCAGCCAAACCGGACTAGCAGTTGAGCAGTTCTTC. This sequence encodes CASSQTGLAVEQFF.

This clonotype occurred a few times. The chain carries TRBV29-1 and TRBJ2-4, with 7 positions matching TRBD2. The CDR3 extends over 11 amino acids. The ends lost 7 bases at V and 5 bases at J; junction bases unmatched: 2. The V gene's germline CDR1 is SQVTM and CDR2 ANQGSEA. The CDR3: CSARGENIQYF. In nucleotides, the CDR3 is TGCAGCGCCCGGGGGGAAAACATTCAGTACTTC. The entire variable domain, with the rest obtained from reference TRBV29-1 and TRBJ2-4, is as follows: SAVISQKPSRDICQRGTSLTIQCQVDSQVTMMFWYRQQPGQSLTLIATANQGSEATYESGFVIDKFPISRPNLTFSTLTVSNMSPEDSSIYLCSARGENIQYFGAGTRLSVL.

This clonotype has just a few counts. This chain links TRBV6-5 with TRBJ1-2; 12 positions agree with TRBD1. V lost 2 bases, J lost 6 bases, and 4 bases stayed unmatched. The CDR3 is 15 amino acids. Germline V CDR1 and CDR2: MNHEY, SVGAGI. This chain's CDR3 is CASSYVGTGGHGYTF. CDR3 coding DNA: TGTGCCAGCAGTTACGTGGGGACAGGGGGCCATGGCTACACCTTC.

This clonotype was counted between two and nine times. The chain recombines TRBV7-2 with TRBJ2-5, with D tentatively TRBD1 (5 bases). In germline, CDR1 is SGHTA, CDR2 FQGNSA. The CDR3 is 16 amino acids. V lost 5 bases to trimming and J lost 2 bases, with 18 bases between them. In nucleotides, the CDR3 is TGTGCCAGCAGCATCCTCAGGGTCCCCCTTCAAGAGACCCAGTACTTC. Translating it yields CASSILRVPLQETQYF. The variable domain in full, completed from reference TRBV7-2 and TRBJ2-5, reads GAGVSQSPSNKVTEKGKDVELRCDPISGHTALYWYRQSLGQGLEFLIYFQGNSAPDKSGLPSDRFSAERTGGSVSTLTIQRTQQEDSAVYLCASSILRVPLQETQYFGPGTRLLVL.

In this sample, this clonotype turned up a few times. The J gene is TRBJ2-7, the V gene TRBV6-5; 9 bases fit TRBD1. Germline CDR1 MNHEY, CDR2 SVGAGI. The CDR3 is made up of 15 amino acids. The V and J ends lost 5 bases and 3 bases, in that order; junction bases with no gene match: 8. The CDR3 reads CASSRSTGGSYEQYF. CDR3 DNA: TGTGCCAGCAGTCGATCGACAGGGGGAAGCTACGAGCAGTACTTC.

The CDR3 region has the DNA TGCGCCAGCAGCCATGGGGAGGCCGGAATGGCTTTCTTT. It codes for CASSHGEAGMAFF. The chain has TRBV4-1 and TRBJ1-1; D is unresolved. Between the trimmed V and J ends, which lost 3 bases and 11 bases, there was a span of 16 bases. The V gene's germline CDR1 is MGHRA and CDR2 YSYEKL. The CDR3 contains 13 residues.

This CDR3 reads CASSVGDVGYEQYF. The CDR3 DNA reads TGTGCCAGCAGCGTTGGGGACGTAGGCTACGAGCAGTACTTC. This chain uses TRBV9 with TRBJ2-7; D is possibly TRBD1 or TRBD2 (5 bases each). This CDR3 is 14 amino acids long. V gave up 2 bases and J gave up 3 bases, with 12 bases separating them. Germline V lookup: CDR1 SGDLS, CDR2 YYNGEE.

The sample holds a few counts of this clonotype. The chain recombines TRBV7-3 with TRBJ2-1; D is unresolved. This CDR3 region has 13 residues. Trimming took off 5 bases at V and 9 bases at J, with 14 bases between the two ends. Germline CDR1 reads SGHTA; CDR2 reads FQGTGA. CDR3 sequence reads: CASSPSLSGEQFF. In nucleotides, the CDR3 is TGTGCCAGCAGCCCGTCACTTTCTGGTGAGCAGTTCTTC.

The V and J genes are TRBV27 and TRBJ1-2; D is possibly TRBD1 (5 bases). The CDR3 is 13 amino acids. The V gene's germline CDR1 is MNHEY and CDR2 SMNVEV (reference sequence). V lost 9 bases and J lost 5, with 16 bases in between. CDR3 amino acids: CASMRGSGYGYTF. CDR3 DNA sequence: TGTGCCAGTATGAGGGGCTCCGGGTATGGCTACACCTTC.

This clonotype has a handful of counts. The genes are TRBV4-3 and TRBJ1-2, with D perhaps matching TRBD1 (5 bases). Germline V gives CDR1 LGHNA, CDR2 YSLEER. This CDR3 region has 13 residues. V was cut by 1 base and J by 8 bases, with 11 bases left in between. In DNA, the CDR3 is TGCGCCAGCAGCCAAGGCCTAGGGGACGGCTACACCTTC. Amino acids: CASSQGLGDGYTF.

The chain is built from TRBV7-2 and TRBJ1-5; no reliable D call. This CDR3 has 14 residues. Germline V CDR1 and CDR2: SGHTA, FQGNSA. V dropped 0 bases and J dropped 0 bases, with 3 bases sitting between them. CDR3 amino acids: CASSLAFSNQPQHF. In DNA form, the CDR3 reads TGTGCCAGCAGCTTAGCGTTTAGCAATCAGCCCCAGCATTTT.